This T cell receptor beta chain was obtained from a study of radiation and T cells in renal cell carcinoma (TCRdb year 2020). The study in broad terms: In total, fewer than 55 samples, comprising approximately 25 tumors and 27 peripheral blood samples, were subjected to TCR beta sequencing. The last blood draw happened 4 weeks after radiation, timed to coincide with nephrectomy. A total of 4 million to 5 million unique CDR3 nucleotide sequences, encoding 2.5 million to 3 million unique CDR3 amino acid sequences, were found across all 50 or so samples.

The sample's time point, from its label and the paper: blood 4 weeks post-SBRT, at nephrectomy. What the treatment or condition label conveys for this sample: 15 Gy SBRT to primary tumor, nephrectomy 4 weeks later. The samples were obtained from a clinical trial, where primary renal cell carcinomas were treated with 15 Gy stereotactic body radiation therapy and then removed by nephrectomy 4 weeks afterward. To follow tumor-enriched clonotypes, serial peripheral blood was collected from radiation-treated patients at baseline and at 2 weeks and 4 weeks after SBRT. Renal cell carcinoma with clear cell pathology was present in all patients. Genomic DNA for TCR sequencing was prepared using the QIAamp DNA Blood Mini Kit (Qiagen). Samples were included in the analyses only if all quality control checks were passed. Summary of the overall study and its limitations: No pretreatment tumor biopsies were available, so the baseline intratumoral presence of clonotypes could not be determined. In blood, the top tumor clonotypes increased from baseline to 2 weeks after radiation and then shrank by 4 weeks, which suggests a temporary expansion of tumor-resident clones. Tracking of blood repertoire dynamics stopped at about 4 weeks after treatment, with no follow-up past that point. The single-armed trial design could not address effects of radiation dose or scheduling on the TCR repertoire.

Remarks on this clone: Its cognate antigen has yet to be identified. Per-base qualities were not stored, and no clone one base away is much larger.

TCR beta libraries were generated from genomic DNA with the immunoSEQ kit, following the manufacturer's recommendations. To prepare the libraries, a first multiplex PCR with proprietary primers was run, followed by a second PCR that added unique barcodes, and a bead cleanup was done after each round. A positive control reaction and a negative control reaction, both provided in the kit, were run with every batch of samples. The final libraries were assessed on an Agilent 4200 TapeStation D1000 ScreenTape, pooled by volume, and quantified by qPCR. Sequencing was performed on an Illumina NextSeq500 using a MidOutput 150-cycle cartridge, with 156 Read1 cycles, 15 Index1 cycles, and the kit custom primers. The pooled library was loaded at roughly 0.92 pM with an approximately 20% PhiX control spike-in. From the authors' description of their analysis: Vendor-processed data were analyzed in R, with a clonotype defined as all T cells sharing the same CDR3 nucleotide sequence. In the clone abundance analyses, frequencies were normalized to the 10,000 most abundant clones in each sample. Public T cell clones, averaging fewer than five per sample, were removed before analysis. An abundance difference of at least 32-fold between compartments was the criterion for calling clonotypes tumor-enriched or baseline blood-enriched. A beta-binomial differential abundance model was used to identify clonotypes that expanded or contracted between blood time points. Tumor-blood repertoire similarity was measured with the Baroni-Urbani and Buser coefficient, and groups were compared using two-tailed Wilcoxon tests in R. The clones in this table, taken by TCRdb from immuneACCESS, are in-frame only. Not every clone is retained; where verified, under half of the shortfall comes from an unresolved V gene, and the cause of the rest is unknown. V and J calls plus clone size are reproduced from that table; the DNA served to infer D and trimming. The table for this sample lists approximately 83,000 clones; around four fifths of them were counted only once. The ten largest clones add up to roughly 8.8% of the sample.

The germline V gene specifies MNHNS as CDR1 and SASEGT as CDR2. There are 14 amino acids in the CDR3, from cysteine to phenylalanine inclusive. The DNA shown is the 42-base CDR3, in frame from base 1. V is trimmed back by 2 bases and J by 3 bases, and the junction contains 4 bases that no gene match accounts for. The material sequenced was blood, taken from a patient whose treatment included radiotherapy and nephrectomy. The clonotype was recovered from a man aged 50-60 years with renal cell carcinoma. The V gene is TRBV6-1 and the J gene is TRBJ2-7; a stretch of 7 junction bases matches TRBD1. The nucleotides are TGTGCCAGCAGTGAATGGGACAGCATCTACGAGCAGTACTTC. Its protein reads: CASSEWDSIYEQYF.